The T cell receptor (beta chain) under discussion was sequenced for a study of cytomegalovirus exposure and HLA in healthy donors. Study-wide results and caveats: Using a false discovery rate of 0.05, a later analysis showed that 15,000 to 20,000 TCR beta sequences were associated with HLA alleles.

The PCR was carried out with 60 Vbeta primers and 13 Jbeta primers. The repertoire was sequenced with immunoSEQ multiplex PCR; TCRdb's copy has only in-frame clones and lacks some. Among around 150,000 clones, 50% to 75% were seen once, and the ten largest hold 7% to 8.5%. With regard to this clone: Its antigen is not identified.

Donors in the study were healthy people who gave bone marrow. Specimen: PBMCs. The receptor was isolated from a woman aged 60 to 75 in good health and CMV-seropositive.

CDR3 DNA sequence: TGCGCCAGCAGCTTAGCGTCAGCTGACTCTGGAAACACCATATATTTT. This sequence encodes CASSLASADSGNTIYF. The chain uses TRBV5-1 and TRBJ1-3; D is undetermined. The CDR3 has 16 residues. V was clipped by 2 bases and J by 0 bases, with 12 bases between them. Germline V gives CDR1 SGHRS, CDR2 YFSETQ.